This TCR beta chain originates from a study of blood T cell repertoires in COVID-19. Study at large: Samples of COVID-19 (acute and convalescent) were obtained from the United States, Italy and Spain. The analysed material was cDNA or gDNA that came from T cells, B-cell-depleted T cells, or PBMCs.

In the original workflow: Estimation of nucleated cell counts was performed using reference gene primer amplification. Using immunoSEQ multiplex PCR, the repertoire was profiled, and TCRdb retains in-frame clones only, with some absent. D and trimming come from the DNA, and the V and J calls and clone size come from that table. The sample yields about 310,000 clones, roughly 84% seen once. Trimming pared 5 bases from V and 7 bases from J, leaving 12 bases between. Looked up from germline, CDR1 is GTSNPN and CDR2 is SVGIG (reference sequence). The CDR3 loop spans 13 amino acids. The receptor was derived from a man in his forties or fifties with active or convalescent COVID-19. The chain has TRBV30 and TRBJ1-6, with D tentatively TRBD1 (5 bases). Sequencing was performed on peripheral blood. DNA of the CDR3: TGTGCCTGGGGGGACTATCCCAATTCACCCCTCCACTTT. Translating it yields CAWGDYPNSPLHF.